This is a list of T cell receptor beta chains from one sample in a study of blood T cell repertoires in COVID-19. Sequenced by immunoSEQ multiplex PCR; TCRdb stores in-frame clones only, minus some. Of 200,000 to 300,000 clones in the sample, approximately 87% are singletons; the top ten hold approximately 9%. Source material: peripheral blood. These receptors all come from a human donor in a cohort sampled during active COVID-19. CDR3s include the opening cysteine and the closing phenylalanine or tryptophan. The D gene is left open where the match is weak. A clone size is listed for some rows: how often the clone was seen (once, few, many), or a class if it is expanded.

clone_size j_call v_call d_call cdr3_nt cdr3_aa
. TRBJ1-5 TRBV2 . TGTGCCAGCAGTGTCCGGGATAATAGCAATCAGCCCCAGCATTTT CASSVRDNSNQPQHF
. TRBJ1-2 TRBV24-1 TRBD1 TGTGCCACCAGTGACGGGGACAGGGTCAACTATGGCTACACCTTC CATSDGDRVNYGYTF
. TRBJ2-3 TRBV7-8 TRBD2 TGTGCCAGCAGCTTAGAGGCTAGCGGGGGCGCAGATACGCAGTATTTT CASSLEASGGADTQYF
few TRBJ1-2 TRBV29-1 . TGCAGCGTTGAAGGGGGGGACTTTCGAAGCTACACCTTC CSVEGGDFRSYTF
. TRBJ1-5 TRBV15 . TGTGCCACCAGCGAGAACTTAAGGAGTAATCAGCCCCAGCATTTT CATSENLRSNQPQHF
once TRBJ1-2 TRBV5-6 TRBD1 TGTGCCAGCAGCCCTCCGGCAGGGGGTCATGGCTACACCTTC CASSPPAGGHGYTF
. TRBJ2-7 TRBV10-3 . TGTGCCATCAGTGACACGTCTCAGGAGCAGTACTTC CAISDTSQEQYF
once TRBJ2-2 TRBV4-1 TRBD2 TGCGCCAGCAGCCAAGATGTTACTAGCGGGATACGGGAGCTGTTTTTT CASSQDVTSGIRELFF
few TRBJ2-3 TRBV7-2 TRBD2 TGTGCCAGCAGCGGTAGCGGGGGGGCCGAAACGCAGTATTTT CASSGSGGAETQYF
. TRBJ2-2 TRBV7-9 . TGTGCCAGCAGCTTAGTAACAGCCCCGAACACCGGGGAGCTGTTTTTT CASSLVTAPNTGELFF
. TRBJ1-5 TRBV3-1/TRBV3-2 TRBD1 TGTGCCAGCAGCCTACAGGGGCACAATCAGCCCCAGCATTTT CASSLQGHNQPQHF
. TRBJ2-5 TRBV20-1 TRBD2 TGCAGTGCTAGTCGACTAGCGGGGGTGGGAGGAGAGACCCAGTACTTC CSASRLAGVGGETQYF
. TRBJ2-3 TRBV15 TRBD2 TGTGCCACCAGCACCACCTCGACTAGCGCTAGCACAGATACGCAGTATTTT CATSTTSTSASTDTQYF
. TRBJ2-7 TRBV2 . TGTGCCAGCAGTGAATCCGTATACGAGCAGTACTTC CASSESVYEQYF
. TRBJ1-1 TRBV29-1 TRBD1 TGCAGCGTTTCAAACCGGGACAGAAACACTGAAGCTTTCTTT CSVSNRDRNTEAFF
many TRBJ1-2 TRBV6-1 TRBD1 TGTGCCAGCAGTGAAGCGCTGGTAGTAACAGGGGATCCGGGTGGCTACACCTTC CASSEALVVTGDPGGYTF
. TRBJ1-1 TRBV15 TRBD1 TGTGCCACCAGCAGAATACCGACAGGGGGCATTGACACTGAAGCTTTCTTT CATSRIPTGGIDTEAFF
once TRBJ2-7 TRBV19 TRBD2 TGTGCCAGTAGTGGGACTAGCGGGGCCTACGACGAGCAGTACTTC CASSGTSGAYDEQYF
once TRBJ2-1 TRBV1 . TGCACCACAACGGGGACTAGTCCCCATGAGCAGTTCTTC CTTTGTSPHEQFF
few TRBJ2-3 TRBV10-1 TRBD2 TGCGCCAGCAGTGGGGATGTTTTGGAGCTAGCGGGCGGGACAGATACGCAGTATTTT CASSGDVLELAGGTDTQYF
. TRBJ2-7 TRBV11-2 TRBD1 TGTGCCAGCAGCCTTCGGCAGGGGGTGATAGAGCAGTACTTC CASSLRQGVIEQYF
. TRBJ2-7 TRBV29-1 . TGCAGCGTTGCCGGACAGTCCTACGAGCAGTACTTC CSVAGQSYEQYF
. TRBJ2-5 TRBV4-2 TRBD1 TGTGCCAGCAGCCAAGATGTTTATAGGTTACAGGGGGAGACCCAGTACTTC CASSQDVYRLQGETQYF
few TRBJ2-2 TRBV9 . TGTGCCAGCAGCCCCCAGGGTATTGGGACCGGGGAGCTGTTTTTT CASSPQGIGTGELFF
few TRBJ1-4 TRBV7-9 . TGTGCCAGCAGCCCCGGGGTAGTCGGTAATGAAAAACTGTTTTTT CASSPGVVGNEKLFF
once TRBJ2-5 TRBV11-2 TRBD2 TGTGCCAGCAGCTTAGCGGGACTAGCGGGGGGGCAAGAGACCCAGTACTTC CASSLAGLAGGQETQYF
once TRBJ2-7 TRBV5-8 . TGTGCCAGCAGCCGACTACAGGGATGGGAGCAGTACTTC CASSRLQGWEQYF
. TRBJ2-3 TRBV5-1 . TGCGCCAGCAGCCCGGAGAACATAATCCCGGCTGGGGCGGATACGCAGTATTTT CASSPENIIPAGADTQYF
. TRBJ2-6 TRBV28 . TGTGCCAGCTCGACTCAGGGCTCTGGGGCCAACGTCCTGACTTTC CASSTQGSGANVLTF
. TRBJ1-2 TRBV2 TRBD1 TGTGCCAGCAGTTACGACAGGGGGGGCTATGGCTACACCTTC CASSYDRGGYGYTF
once TRBJ2-2 TRBV5-1 . TGCGCCAGCAGCTTGGCTTTATCCGGGTCCGGGGAGCTGTTTTTT CASSLALSGSGELFF
. TRBJ2-5 TRBV5-1 TRBD2 TGCGCCAGCAGCTTAGCGGGGGGGCAAGAGACCCAGTACTTC CASSLAGGQETQYF
medium-sized TRBJ2-7 TRBV7-2 TRBD2 TGTGCCAGCAGCTCACTATTCACTAGCGGGAGCTACGAGCAGTACTTC CASSSLFTSGSYEQYF
. TRBJ2-7 TRBV7-3 . TGTGCCAGCAGCTTGGGGGCTGGCCCCTACGAGCAGTACTTC CASSLGAGPYEQYF
. TRBJ2-3 TRBV6-1 . TGTGCCAGCAGTGAGGACAGTAATACGCAGTATTTT CASSEDSNTQYF
few TRBJ2-7 TRBV6-6 . TGTGCCACCGGGCAGGGTCAGTACGAGCAGTACTTC CATGQGQYEQYF
. TRBJ2-4 TRBV11-2 . TGTGCCAGCAGCAAAGGGGATCTAGCCAAAAACATTCAGTACTTC CASSKGDLAKNIQYF
. TRBJ1-5 TRBV6-1 . TGTGCCAGCAGTGAAACAGGGTACCAGCCCCAGCATTTT CASSETGYQPQHF
. TRBJ2-1 TRBV4-2 . TGTGCCAGCAGCCAAGATCTCTCGGGGGACCGCAATGAGCAGTTCTTC CASSQDLSGDRNEQFF
many TRBJ2-7 TRBV2 . TGTGCCAGCATCGAAGGGGACACGCGCTACGAGCAGTACTTC CASIEGDTRYEQYF
. TRBJ2-1 TRBV4-2 TRBD2 TGTGCCAGCAGCCAACAAACCGGGACTAGGGTTAATGAGCAGTTCTTC CASSQQTGTRVNEQFF
. TRBJ2-4 TRBV6-5 TRBD2 TGTGCCACTCGGGAGGGGGGGGACAAAAACATTCAGTACTTC CATREGGDKNIQYF
. TRBJ1-2 TRBV5-6 TRBD1 TGTGCCAGCAGCGGACAGGGTTACTATGGCTACACCTTC CASSGQGYYGYTF
. TRBJ1-1 TRBV20-1 TRBD1 TGCAGTGCTAGTGCCCCGGACAGGGGTAGGAACACTGAAGCTTTCTTT CSASAPDRGRNTEAFF
. TRBJ2-7 TRBV15 TRBD1 TGTGCCACCAGCAGAGATTTGACAGGGGTCGGCGAGCAGTACTTC CATSRDLTGVGEQYF
. TRBJ2-1 TRBV4-3 TRBD2 TGCGCCAGCAGCCAGCACGGGGGGGCCAGTGAGCAGTTCTTC CASSQHGGASEQFF
. TRBJ2-1 TRBV19 . TGTGCCAGTAGTTCGAGGGCCCTCAACAATGAGCAGTTCTTC CASSSRALNNEQFF
. TRBJ1-3 TRBV5-8 . TGTGCCAGCAGCCGGGCGGGGCCGTTGCGAAACACCATATATTTT CASSRAGPLRNTIYF
. TRBJ2-1 TRBV5-1 TRBD2 TGCGCCAGCAGCCCCACAGGGTTTAGAACTAGCGGACACAATGAGCAGTTCTTC CASSPTGFRTSGHNEQFF
. TRBJ1-4 TRBV27 . TGTGCCAGCAGGTCCCTTTCAGCTAATGAAAAACTGTTTTTT CASRSLSANEKLFF
. TRBJ1-2 TRBV5-6 TRBD1 TGTGCCAGCAGCAGGACAGGGCTTGGCTACACCTTC CASSRTGLGYTF
. TRBJ2-3 TRBV3-1/TRBV3-2 TRBD2 TGTGCCAGCAGCTCATCTCGGACTAGGGAAACAGATACGCAGTATTTT CASSSSRTRETDTQYF
. TRBJ1-6 TRBV25-1 . TGTGCCACCCGGACTGACTCCTATAATTCACCCCTCCACTTT CATRTDSYNSPLHF